The 24 T cell receptor beta chains reported below all come from one sample, sequenced in a study of T cells in Graves' hyperthyroidism and ophthalmopathy. Amplified TCR beta CDR3 regions derived from RNA transcripts. HTBI primers drove first-round RT-PCR of the TCR CDR3. TCRdb recomputed calls from the multiplex PCR reads with MiXCR, one row per CDR3 protein. The repertoire holds about 410,000 distinct CDR3 sequences, with about 14% as singletons. The sequencing sample was made of blood. These receptors all come from a woman aged 25-40 years with Graves' ophthalmopathy.

This clonotype was seen repeatedly, ten times or more. The gene calls are TRBV18 and TRBJ2-1; TRBD2 aligns across 14 bases. This CDR3 contains 20 residues. Trimming removed 4 bases from V and 2 bases from J; junction bases left unmatched: 13. Per germline, CDR1 KGHSH and CDR2 LQKENI. CDR3 in amino acids: CASSLSAGTSGGLTYNEQFF. In DNA, the CDR3 is TGTGCCAGCTCACTTTCGGCCGGGACTAGCGGGGGCCTAACCTACAATGAGCAGTTCTTC.

This clonotype occurred a few times. The chain carries TRBV24-1 and TRBJ2-1; unclear D gene. CDR3 length equals 12 residues. Germline V gene lookup returns CDR1 KGHDR and CDR2 SFDVKD. V lost 4 bases and J 9 bases, leaving 9 bases between the germline ends. Here the CDR3 DNA reads TGTGCCACCAGTGAATCCGGGCCTGAGCAGTTCTTC. Translating gives CATSESGPEQFF.

This clonotype was counted at least ten times. The rearrangement joins TRBV5-6 to TRBJ2-1; 12 nucleotides match TRBD1. J lost 9 bases, V lost 6 bases, and 13 bases had no gene match. This CDR3 is 16 amino acids long. The germline V gene encodes CDR1 SGHDT and CDR2 YYEEEE. As DNA, the CDR3 is TGTGCCAGCACCCCGGAGGGACAGGGGGCTTGGGGTGAGCAGTTCTTC. This codes for CASTPEGQGAWGEQFF.

This clonotype appeared once. The genes are TRBV28 and TRBJ2-3; TRBD1 aligns across 8 bases. The CDR3 sequence is 14 residues long. After removal of 5 bases from V and 4 bases from J, the junction contained 5 bases not matched to a gene. CDR1 and CDR2 from the germline V gene are MDHEN and SYDVKM. CDR3 in DNA: TGTGCCAGCAGTCCACCGGGACAGGCAGATACGCAGTATTTT. It codes for CASSPPGQADTQYF.

The chain uses TRBV5-8 and TRBJ2-2, with a weak D call TRBD2 (6 bases). The V gene lost 0 bases and the J gene lost 6 bases, with 18 bases spanning the gap. Per germline, CDR1 SGHTS and CDR2 YDEGEE. The CDR3 is 17 residues long. For the CDR3, the DNA is TGTGCCAGCAGCTTGGCTCGGCTAGCGAGCTTACCCGGGGAGCTGTTTTTT. Its translation: CASSLARLASLPGELFF. Full variable domain (outside the CDR3, taken from reference TRBV5-8 and TRBJ2-2): EAGVTQSPTHLIKTRGQQATLRCSPISGHTSVYWYQQALGLGLQFLLWYDEGEERNRGNFPPRFSGRQFPNYSSELNVNALELEDSALYLCASSLARLASLPGELFFGEGSRLTVL.

This clonotype showed up many times. The genes are TRBV12-3 or TRBV12-4 and TRBJ2-3; the D is unclear. V lost 6 bases and J lost 7, with 14 bases in between. The CDR3 totals 13 residues. The DNA for the CDR3 is TGTGCCAGCAGCCCCTCCCCCCCCAATACGCAGTATTTT. This gives the protein CASSPSPPNTQYF.

The chain has TRBV19 and TRBJ2-5; possibly TRBD1 for D (5 bases). CDR1 and CDR2 (germline): LNHDA, SQIVND (reference sequence). The V end was cut by 5 bases, the J end by 1 base, with 14 bases between. CDR3 size: 15 residues. CDR3 residues: CASSRAGQTQETQYF. In nucleotides, the CDR3 is TGTGCCAGTAGTCGGGCAGGGCAAACCCAAGAGACCCAGTACTTC.

This clonotype showed up just a few times. The J gene is TRBJ2-2, the V gene TRBV9; the match to TRBD2 covers 11 bases. This CDR3 is built from 16 residues. V lost 3 bases, J lost 2 bases, and 3 bases stayed unmatched. Germline CDR1 SGDLS, CDR2 YYNGEE. DNA of the CDR3: TGTGCCAGCAGCGCTAGCGGGGGGACCAACACCGGGGAGCTGTTTTTT. It translates to CASSASGGTNTGELFF.

In its sample, this clonotype was seen many times. The V gene is TRBV28, the J gene TRBJ2-3, with 8 bases aligning to TRBD2. Unmatched junction bases numbered 6, after V lost 1 base and J lost 3 bases. The CDR3 length is 16 residues. The V gene's germline CDR1 is MDHEN and CDR2 SYDVKM. The CDR3 sequence is CASSLLAGGGTDTQYF. Written as DNA, the CDR3 is TGTGCCAGCAGTTTATTGGCGGGGGGCGGGACAGATACGCAGTATTTT. Together with reference TRBV28 and TRBJ2-3, the CDR3 gives the full variable domain: DVKVTQSSRYLVKRTGEKVFLECVQDMDHENMFWYRQDPGLGLRLIYFSYDVKMKEKGDIPEGYSVSREKKERFSLILESASTNQTSMYLCASSLLAGGGTDTQYFGPGTRLTVL.

This clonotype was counted at least ten times. The V and J genes are TRBV5-6 and TRBJ1-1; the match to TRBD1 covers 10 bases. The CDR3 has 16 amino acids. Germline-derived CDR1 and CDR2 are SGHDT and YYEEEE. Trimming took 4 bases from V and 2 from J; bases not matched to a gene: 8. The CDR3 DNA follows: TGTGCCAGCAGCCTACGAGTGACAGGGGGCAACACTGAAGCTTTCTTT. This sequence encodes CASSLRVTGGNTEAFF. The full variable domain, with the rest looked up from reference TRBV5-6 and TRBJ1-1, is DAGVTQSPTHLIKTRGQQVTLRCSPKSGHDTVSWYQQALGQGPQFIFQYYEEEERQRGNFPDRFSGHQFPNYSSELNVNALLLGDSALYLCASSLRVTGGNTEAFFGQGTRLTVV.

This clonotype was counted at least ten times. The J gene is TRBJ2-2, the V gene TRBV28; TRBD1 matches at 7 bases. V shed 6 bases, J shed 6 bases, and the junction held 10 bases outside the gene matches. Germline lookup yields CDR1 MDHEN and CDR2 SYDVKM. The CDR3 length is 15 residues. Written as DNA, the CDR3 is TGTGCCAGCAGCATCAGCGACAGGGTGGCCGGGGAGCTGTTTTTT. Translated: CASSISDRVAGELFF.

V is TRBV6-1 and J is TRBJ2-5; 7 nucleotides line up with TRBD2. Germline values: CDR1 MNHNS, CDR2 SASEGT. The V and J ends lost 6 bases and 10 bases, in that order; junction bases with no gene match: 11. CDR3 length equals 13 residues. CDR3 bases: TGTGCCAGCAGGACTAGCCCGAATGGGGACCAGTACTTC. It translates to CASRTSPNGDQYF.

This clonotype was counted between two and nine times. This chain links TRBV28 with TRBJ1-6, with D perhaps matching TRBD1 (5 bases). This CDR3 region has 15 residues. V was shortened by 5 bases and J by 5 bases, with 13 bases between the two germline ends. Germline lookup yields CDR1 MDHEN and CDR2 SYDVKM. The CDR3 sequence: CASSAHQGNNSPLHF. The CDR3 nucleotides read TGTGCCAGCAGTGCCCATCAGGGCAATAATTCACCCCTCCACTTT. The entire variable domain, with the rest obtained from reference TRBV28 and TRBJ1-6, is as follows: DVKVTQSSRYLVKRTGEKVFLECVQDMDHENMFWYRQDPGLGLRLIYFSYDVKMKEKGDIPEGYSVSREKKERFSLILESASTNQTSMYLCASSAHQGNNSPLHFGNGTRLTVT.

This clonotype was counted ten times or more. This sequence joins TRBV20-1 and TRBJ1-5, with a weak D call TRBD1 (5 bases). Trimming cost V 5 bases and J 0 bases, with 14 bases left between them. In germline, CDR1 is DFQATT, CDR2 SNEGSKA (reference sequence). The CDR3 is 15 residues long. CDR3 sequence (DNA): TGCAGTGCTCTCAGCGGGGCCTATAGCAATCAGCCCCAGCATTTT. Translating gives CSALSGAYSNQPQHF.

The sample holds many counts of this clonotype. This chain joins TRBV28 and TRBJ2-3; 10 bases are shared with TRBD2. Germline V gene sequence: CDR1 MDHEN, CDR2 SYDVKM. The CDR3 has 17 amino acids. V lost 6 bases and J lost 6; bases outside the gene matches: 15. The CDR3 DNA is TGTGCCAGCAGGGCGAGCGGGGGGGCTATCCCGCGCGATACGCAGTATTTT. Amino acid sequence: CASRASGGAIPRDTQYF.

This clonotype was detected a few times. Since a much larger clone is just one base distant, this may be a read error. The gene calls are TRBV20-1 and TRBJ1-2; tentative D call: TRBD1 (6 bases). The germline CDR1 and CDR2 sequences are DFQATT and SNEGSKA (reference sequence). The CDR3 consists of 16 residues. Here the CDR3 reads CSAGDRAQGEGYGYTF. CDR3 nucleotide sequence: TGCAGTGCTGGAGACCGAGCACAGGGAGAAGGCTATGGCTACACCTTC.

This clonotype was detected many times. The J gene is TRBJ1-1, the V gene TRBV13, with TRBD1 matching over 8 bases. The V gene's germline CDR1 is PRHDT and CDR2 FYEKMQ (reference sequence). V shed 0 bases and J 6 bases; nucleotides not matched to a gene: 9. The CDR3 is 16 residues long. The CDR3 region is CASSLGYRGDAPEAFF. The CDR3 region has the DNA TGTGCCAGCAGCTTAGGCTACAGGGGGGATGCCCCTGAAGCTTTCTTT. The full variable domain, in which reference TRBV13 and TRBJ1-1 provide the parts outside the CDR3, is AAGVIQSPRHLIKEKRETATLKCYPIPRHDTVYWYQQGPGQDPQFLISFYEKMQSDKGSIPDRFSAQQFSDYHSELNMSSLELGDSALYFCASSLGYRGDAPEAFFGQGTRLTVV.

This clonotype has a count of ten or more. The chain couples TRBV2 to TRBJ1-6; unclear D gene. The CDR3 loop spans 13 amino acids. V was trimmed by 11 bases and J by 0 bases, leaving 8 bases between them. Looked up from germline, CDR1 is SNHLY and CDR2 is FYNNEI. The CDR3 bases are TGTGCCTCCTCGAGCTCCTATAATTCACCCCTCCACTTT. This sequence encodes CASSSSYNSPLHF.

The chain couples TRBV9 to TRBJ1-4; D call uncertain. Germline-derived CDR1 and CDR2 are SGDLS and YYNGEE. V lost 0 bases to trimming and J lost 6 bases, with 9 bases between them. The CDR3 contains 14 residues. Here the CDR3 DNA reads TGTGCCAGCAGCGTAGCTGGGAGGGATGAAAAACTGTTTTTT. Translating gives CASSVAGRDEKLFF.

There are many counts of this clonotype. This rearrangement joins TRBV11-2 to TRBJ2-3; 8 bases align to TRBD2. The CDR3 is 15 residues long. CDR1 SGHAT and CDR2 FQNNGV come from the germline V gene. V dropped 4 bases and J dropped 2; count of bases not matched to a gene: 5. CDR3 nucleotides: TGTGCCAGCAGCTCGGGGGGGGCGTTCACAGATACGCAGTATTTT. Protein sequence: CASSSGGAFTDTQYF.

The table lists this clonotype with many counts. The chain is built from TRBV12-3 or TRBV12-4 and TRBJ1-2, with D uncertain. CDR3 length equals 16 residues. The V end was cut by 6 bases, the J end by 0 bases, with 17 bases between. The CDR3 bases are TGTGCCAGCAGCCCCTTAAGAAAGGGATCTAACTATGGCTACACCTTC. Protein product: CASSPLRKGSNYGYTF.

This clonotype occurred a few times. This chain links TRBV20-1 with TRBJ1-2; perhaps TRBD1 as D (6 bases). Germline V gene data show CDR1 as DFQATT and CDR2 as SNEGSKA (reference sequence). V was trimmed by 0 bases and J by 7 bases, leaving 9 bases between them. The CDR3 totals 12 residues. CDR3 in DNA: TGCAGTGCTAGAGATACAGGGTCTGGCTACACCTTC. Its translation: CSARDTGSGYTF.

This clonotype was observed at least ten times. V gene TRBV7-2 combines with J gene TRBJ2-1; maybe TRBD2 (5 bases). V was pared by 3 bases and J by 10 bases, with 7 bases between. The length of the CDR3 is 11 residues. Per germline, CDR1 SGHTA and CDR2 FQGNSA. This chain's CDR3 is CASSLRAEQFF. CDR3 coding DNA: TGTGCCAGCAGCTTGCGGGCCGAGCAGTTCTTC. The whole variable domain, filled in from reference TRBV7-2 and TRBJ2-1, reads GAGVSQSPSNKVTEKGKDVELRCDPISGHTALYWYRQSLGQGLEFLIYFQGNSAPDKSGLPSDRFSAERTGGSVSTLTIQRTQQEDSAVYLCASSLRAEQFFGPGTRLTVL.

This clonotype showed up just a few times. A read error may produce the germline difference seen at one junction end. V is TRBV20-1 and J is TRBJ1-3; D perhaps matches TRBD1 (6 bases). CDR3 length: 17 amino acids. Germline V lookup: CDR1 DFQATT, CDR2 SNEGSKA (reference sequence). CDR3 nucleotides: TGCAGTGCATCCCGCCCAGGGGAGGTTTCGTCAGGAAACACCATTTATTTT. It encodes CSASRPGEVSSGNTIYF.